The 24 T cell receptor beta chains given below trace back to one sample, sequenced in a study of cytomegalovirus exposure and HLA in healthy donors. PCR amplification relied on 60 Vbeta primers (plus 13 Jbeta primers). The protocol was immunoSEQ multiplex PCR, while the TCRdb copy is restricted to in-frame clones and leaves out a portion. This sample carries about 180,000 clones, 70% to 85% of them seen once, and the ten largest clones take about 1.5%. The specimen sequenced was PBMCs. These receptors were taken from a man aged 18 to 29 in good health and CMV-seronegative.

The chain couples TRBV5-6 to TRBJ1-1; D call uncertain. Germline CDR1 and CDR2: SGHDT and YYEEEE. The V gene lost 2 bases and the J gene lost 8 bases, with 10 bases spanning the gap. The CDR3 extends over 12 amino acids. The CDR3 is CASSFPSEEAFF. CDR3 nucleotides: TGTGCCAGCAGCTTTCCTTCCGAGGAAGCTTTCTTT.

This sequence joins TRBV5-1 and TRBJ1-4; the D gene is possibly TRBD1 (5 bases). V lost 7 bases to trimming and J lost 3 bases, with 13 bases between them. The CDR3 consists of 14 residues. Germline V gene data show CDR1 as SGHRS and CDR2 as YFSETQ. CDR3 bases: TGCGCCAGCCAAAGGACATCCTCTAATGAAAAACTGTTTTTT. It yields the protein CASQRTSSNEKLFF.

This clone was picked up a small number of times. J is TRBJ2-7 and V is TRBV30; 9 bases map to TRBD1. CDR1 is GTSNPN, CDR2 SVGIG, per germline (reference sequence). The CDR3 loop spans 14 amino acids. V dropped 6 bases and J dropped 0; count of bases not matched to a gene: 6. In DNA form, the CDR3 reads TGTGCCTGTGACCGGGACAGGGCCTCCTACGAGCAGTACTTC. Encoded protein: CACDRDRASYEQYF.

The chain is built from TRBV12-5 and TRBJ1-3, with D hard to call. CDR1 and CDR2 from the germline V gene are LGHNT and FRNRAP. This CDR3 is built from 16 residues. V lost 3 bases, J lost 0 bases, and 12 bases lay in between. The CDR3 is CASGLLRSNSGNTIYF. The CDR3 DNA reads TGTGCTAGTGGTTTATTGAGATCTAACTCTGGAAACACCATATATTTT.

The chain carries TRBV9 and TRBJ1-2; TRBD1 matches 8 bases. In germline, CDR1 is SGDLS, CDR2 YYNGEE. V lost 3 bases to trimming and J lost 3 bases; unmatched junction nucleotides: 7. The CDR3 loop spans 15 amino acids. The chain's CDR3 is CASSAGGAGYYGYTF. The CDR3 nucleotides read TGTGCCAGCAGCGCAGGGGGCGCGGGATACTATGGCTACACCTTC.

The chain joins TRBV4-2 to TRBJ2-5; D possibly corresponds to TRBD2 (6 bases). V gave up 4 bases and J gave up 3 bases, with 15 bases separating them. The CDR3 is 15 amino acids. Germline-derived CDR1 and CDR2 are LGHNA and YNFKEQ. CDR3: CASSREEGGKETQYF. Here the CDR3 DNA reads TGTGCCAGCAGCCGGGAGGAGGGCGGGAAAGAGACCCAGTACTTC.

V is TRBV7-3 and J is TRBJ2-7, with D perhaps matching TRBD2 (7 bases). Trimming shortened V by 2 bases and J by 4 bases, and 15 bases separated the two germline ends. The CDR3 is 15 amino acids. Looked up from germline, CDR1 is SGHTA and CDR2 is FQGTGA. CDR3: CASSLRRGGEYEQYF. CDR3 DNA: TGTGCCAGCAGCTTACGCCGCGGGGGCGAGTACGAGCAGTACTTC. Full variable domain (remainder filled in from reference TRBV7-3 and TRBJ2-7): GAGVSQTPSNKVTEKGKYVELRCDPISGHTALYWYRQSLGQGPEFLIYFQGTGAADDSGLPNDRFFAVRPEGSVSTLKIQRTERGDSAVYLCASSLRRGGEYEQYFGPGTRLTVT.

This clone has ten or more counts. The CDR3, as DNA: TGTGCCATCAGTGTGGCAGGATACGGGGAGCTGTTTTTT. Residues: CAISVAGYGELFF. The V and J genes are TRBV10-3 and TRBJ2-2; D is undetermined. The ends were cut back, 4 bases at V and 7 bases at J, with 10 bases in the middle. This CDR3 has 13 residues. Germline lookup yields CDR1 ENHRY and CDR2 SYGVKD.

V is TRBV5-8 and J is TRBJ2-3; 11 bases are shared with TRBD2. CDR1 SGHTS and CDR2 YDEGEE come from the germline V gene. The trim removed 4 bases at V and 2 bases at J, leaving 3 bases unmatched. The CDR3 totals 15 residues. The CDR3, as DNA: TGTGCCAGCAGCACGGGACTAGCGGACACAGATACGCAGTATTTT. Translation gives CASSTGLADTDTQYF.

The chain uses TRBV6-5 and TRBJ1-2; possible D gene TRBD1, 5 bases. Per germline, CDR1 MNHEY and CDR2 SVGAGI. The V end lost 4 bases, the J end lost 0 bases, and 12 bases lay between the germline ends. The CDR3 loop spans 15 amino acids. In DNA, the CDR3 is TGTGCCAGCAGTTCTTCCTGGGGCGCTAACTATGGCTACACCTTC. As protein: CASSSSWGANYGYTF.

CDR3 coding DNA: TGTGCCAGCAGTTACTTCGGGGAGTTCTCTGGAAACACCATATATTTT. Translation: CASSYFGEFSGNTIYF. This sequence joins TRBV6-5 and TRBJ1-3, with no clear D. The V gene's germline CDR1 is MNHEY and CDR2 SVGAGI. Trimming took off 1 base at V and 0 bases at J, with 10 bases between the two ends. CDR3 length: 16 residues.

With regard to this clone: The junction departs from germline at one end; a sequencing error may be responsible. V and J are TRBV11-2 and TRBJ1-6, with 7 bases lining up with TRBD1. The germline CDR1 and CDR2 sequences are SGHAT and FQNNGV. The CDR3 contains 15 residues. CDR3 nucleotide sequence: TGTGCCAGCAGCTTAGATGGCAGGGGGGATTCACCCCTTCACTTT. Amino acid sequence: CASSLDGRGDSPLHF.

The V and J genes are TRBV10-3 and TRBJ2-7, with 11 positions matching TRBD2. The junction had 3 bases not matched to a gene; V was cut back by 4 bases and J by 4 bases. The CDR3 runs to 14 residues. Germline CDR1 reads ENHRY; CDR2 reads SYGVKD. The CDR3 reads CAISGLAGSYEQYF. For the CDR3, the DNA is TGTGCCATCAGTGGACTAGCGGGGTCGTACGAGCAGTACTTC.

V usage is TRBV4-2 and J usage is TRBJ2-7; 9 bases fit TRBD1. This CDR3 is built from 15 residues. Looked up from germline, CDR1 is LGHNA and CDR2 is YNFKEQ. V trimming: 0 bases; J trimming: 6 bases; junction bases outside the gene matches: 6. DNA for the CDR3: TGTGCCAGCAGCCAAGATAGAACAGGGGGCAGCGAGCAGTACTTC. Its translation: CASSQDRTGGSEQYF.

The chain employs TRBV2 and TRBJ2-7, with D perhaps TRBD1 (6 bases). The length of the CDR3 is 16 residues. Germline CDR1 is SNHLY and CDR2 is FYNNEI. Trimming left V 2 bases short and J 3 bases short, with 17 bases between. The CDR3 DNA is TGTGCCAGCAGTGAAAGGGAAGGACAGATCCTCTACGAGCAGTACTTC. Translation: CASSEREGQILYEQYF.

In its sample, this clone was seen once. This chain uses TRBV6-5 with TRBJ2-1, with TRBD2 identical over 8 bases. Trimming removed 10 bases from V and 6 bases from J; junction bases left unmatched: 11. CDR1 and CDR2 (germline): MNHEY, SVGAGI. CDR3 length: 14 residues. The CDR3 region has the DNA TGTGCCATCCCGGAGGCTAGCGGGTTCAATGAGCAGTTCTTC. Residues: CAIPEASGFNEQFF.

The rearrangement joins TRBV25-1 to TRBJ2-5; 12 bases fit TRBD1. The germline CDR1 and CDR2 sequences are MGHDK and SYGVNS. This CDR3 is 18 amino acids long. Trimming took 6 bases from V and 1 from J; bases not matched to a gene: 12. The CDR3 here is CASRRGQGARTPQETQYF. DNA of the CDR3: TGTGCCAGCAGGCGGGGACAGGGGGCGCGTACCCCCCAAGAGACCCAGTACTTC.

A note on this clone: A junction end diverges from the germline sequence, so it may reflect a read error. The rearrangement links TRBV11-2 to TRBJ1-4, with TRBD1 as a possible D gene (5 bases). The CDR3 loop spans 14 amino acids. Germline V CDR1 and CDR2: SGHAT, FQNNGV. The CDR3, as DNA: TGTGCCAGCACCTTAAACCGCCAGGGTATAAAACTGTTTTTT. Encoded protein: CASTLNRQGIKLFF. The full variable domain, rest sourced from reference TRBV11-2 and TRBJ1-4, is EAGVAQSPRYKIIEKRQSVAFWCNPISGHATLYWYQQILGQGPKLLIQFQNNGVVDDSQLPKDRFSAERLKGVDSTLKIQPAKLEDSAVYLCASTLNRQGIKLFFGSGTQLSVL.

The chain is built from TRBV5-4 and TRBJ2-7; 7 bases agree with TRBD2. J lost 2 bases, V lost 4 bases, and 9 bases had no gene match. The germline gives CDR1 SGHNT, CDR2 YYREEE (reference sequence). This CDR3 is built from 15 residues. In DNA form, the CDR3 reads TGTGCCAGCAGCCGAACTGGCGGGGGAACCTACGAGCAGTACTTC. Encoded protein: CASSRTGGGTYEQYF.

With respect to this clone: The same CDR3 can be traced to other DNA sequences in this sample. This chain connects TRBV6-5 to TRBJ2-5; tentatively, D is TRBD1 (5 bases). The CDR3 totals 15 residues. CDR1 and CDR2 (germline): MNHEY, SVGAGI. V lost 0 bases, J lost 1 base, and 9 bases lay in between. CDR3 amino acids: CASSYSIRGQETQYF. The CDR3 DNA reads TGTGCCAGCAGTTACTCGATTAGGGGCCAAGAGACCCAGTACTTC.

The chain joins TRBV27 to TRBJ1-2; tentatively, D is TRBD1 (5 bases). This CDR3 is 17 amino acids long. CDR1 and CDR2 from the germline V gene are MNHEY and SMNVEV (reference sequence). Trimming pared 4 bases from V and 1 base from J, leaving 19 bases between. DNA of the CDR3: TGTGCCAGCAGTTCAAGACCGCAGGGATTCTATAACTATGGCTACACCTTC. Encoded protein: CASSSRPQGFYNYGYTF.

The CDR3 DNA reads as TGTGCCAGCAGCCAAGAGGGGGGAAACGGGGCCAACGTCCTGACTTTC. This codes for CASSQEGGNGANVLTF. The chain carries TRBV4-2 and TRBJ2-6; D is possibly TRBD2 (6 bases). This CDR3 spans 16 amino acids. Looked up from germline, CDR1 is LGHNA and CDR2 is YNFKEQ. V was shortened by 0 bases and J by 4 bases, with 10 bases between the two germline ends.

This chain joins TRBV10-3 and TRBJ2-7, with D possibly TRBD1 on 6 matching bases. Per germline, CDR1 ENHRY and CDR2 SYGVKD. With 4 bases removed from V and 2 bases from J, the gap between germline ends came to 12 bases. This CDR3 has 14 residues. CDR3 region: CAISGQGPPYEQYF. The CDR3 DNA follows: TGTGCCATCAGTGGTCAGGGGCCCCCCTACGAGCAGTACTTC.

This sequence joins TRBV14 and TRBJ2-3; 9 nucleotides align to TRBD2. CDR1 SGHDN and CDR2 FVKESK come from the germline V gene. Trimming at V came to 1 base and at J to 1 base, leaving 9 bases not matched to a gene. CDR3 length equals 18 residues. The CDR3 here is CASSQVRLAGRGTDTQYF. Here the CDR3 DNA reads TGTGCCAGCAGCCAAGTTAGGCTAGCGGGACGGGGCACAGATACGCAGTATTTT.